The 15 T cell receptor beta chains in this list originate from one sample, sequenced in a study of blood T cell repertoires in COVID-19. Generated by immunoSEQ multiplex PCR, the TCRdb table keeps only in-frame clones and is missing some. Of about 480,000 clones in the sample, roughly 88% were seen once. Sequencing was carried out using PBMCs or T cells enriched from blood (not recorded which). Source of these receptors: a woman between 40 and 50 years old who had recovered from COVID-19.

The J gene is TRBJ1-4, the V gene TRBV7-9; D is undetermined. The ends were cut back, 5 bases at V and 7 bases at J, with 5 bases in the middle. Germline assignment: CDR1 SEHNR and CDR2 FQNEAQ (reference sequence). This CDR3 contains 11 residues. CDR3: CASSPGEKLFF. The CDR3, as DNA: TGTGCCAGCAGCCCCGGTGAAAAACTGTTTTTT.

V gene TRBV10-2 combines with J gene TRBJ2-7, with TRBD2 matching 8 bases. After removal of 4 bases from V and 4 bases from J, the junction contained 6 bases not matched to a gene. CDR1 is WSHSY and CDR2 is SAAADI in the germline V gene. The CDR3 length is 14 residues. The CDR3 here is CASSVGTRVYEQYF. Written as DNA, the CDR3 is TGCGCCAGCAGTGTGGGGACTAGGGTATACGAGCAGTACTTC.

CDR3: CASSEAQIPYGYTF. The CDR3 bases are TGTGCCAGCAGCGAAGCACAGATCCCCTATGGCTACACCTTC. The V gene is TRBV7-2, the J gene TRBJ1-2; D remains unclear. Germline V gene sequence: CDR1 SGHTA, CDR2 FQGNSA. The CDR3 is 14 amino acids. Between the trimmed V and J ends, which lost 5 bases and 4 bases, there was a span of 14 bases. The full variable domain, in which reference TRBV7-2 and TRBJ1-2 provide the parts outside the CDR3, is GAGVSQSPSNKVTEKGKDVELRCDPISGHTALYWYRQSLGQGLEFLIYFQGNSAPDKSGLPSDRFSAERTGGSVSTLTIQRTQQEDSAVYLCASSEAQIPYGYTFGSGTRLTVV.

V usage is TRBV2 and J usage is TRBJ1-3; D unclear. V lost 3 bases and J 0 bases, leaving 6 bases between the germline ends. The CDR3 covers 14 residues. In germline, CDR1 is SNHLY, CDR2 FYNNEI. The CDR3 loop reads CASSDHSSGNTIYF. The DNA of the CDR3 is TGTGCCAGCAGTGATCATAGCTCTGGAAACACCATATATTTT.

This clone was detected once. This CDR3 is CASSRNGRTSGSNEQFF. CDR3 coding DNA: TGTGCCAGCAGCCGAAATGGAAGGACTAGCGGGAGCAATGAGCAGTTCTTC. The rearrangement joins TRBV4-2 to TRBJ2-1; 13 bases match TRBD2. Germline CDR1 LGHNA, CDR2 YNFKEQ. The CDR3 sequence is 17 residues long. V shed 4 bases, J shed 6 bases, and the junction held 9 bases outside the gene matches.

This clone has a handful of counts. The gene calls are TRBV2 and TRBJ1-2, with 7 bases lining up with TRBD1. Germline V lookup: CDR1 SNHLY, CDR2 FYNNEI. With 3 bases clipped from V and 4 bases from J, the junction kept 11 bases outside the gene matches. This CDR3 comprises 16 residues. In nucleotides, the CDR3 is TGTGCCAGCAGTGAGGGGCAAGAGGGGGCGGGCTATGGCTACACCTTC. Translating gives CASSEGQEGAGYGYTF. Drawing the rest from reference TRBV2 and TRBJ1-2, the complete variable domain is EPEVTQTPSHQVTQMGQEVILRCVPISNHLYFYWYRQILGQKVEFLVSFYNNEISEKSEIFDDQFSVERPDGSNFTLKIRSTKLEDSAMYFCASSEGQEGAGYGYTFGSGTRLTVV.

The chain recombines TRBV5-1 with TRBJ2-7; 10 bases match TRBD2. The CDR3 contains 17 residues. Germline V lookup: CDR1 SGHRS, CDR2 YFSETQ. The J segment lost 2 bases and the V segment lost 0 bases, leaving 8 bases of the junction unmatched. The CDR3 DNA is TGCGCCAGCAGCTTGGACACCAGTACTAGCGGGGCCTACGAGCAGTACTTC. Protein sequence: CASSLDTSTSGAYEQYF.

This clone was counted a single time. This chain joins TRBV4-1 and TRBJ1-2; 8 bases match TRBD1. There are 17 residues in the CDR3. The germline gives CDR1 MGHRA, CDR2 YSYEKL. V was clipped by 1 base and J by 3 bases; unmatched bases: 10. CDR3 DNA sequence: TGCGCCAGCAGCCAAGGAACCGGGACAGGAAAAGACTATGGCTACACCTTC. Translation: CASSQGTGTGKDYGYTF.

This clone was recorded a few times. Other DNA sequences within the sample encode an identical CDR3. The chain joins TRBV19 to TRBJ1-1; D remains unclear. The length of the CDR3 is 13 residues. The V gene's germline CDR1 is LNHDA and CDR2 SQIVND (reference sequence). Trimming stripped 3 bases from V and 1 base from J, with 6 bases between. CDR3 region: CASSIGRNTEAFF. The CDR3 coding sequence is TGTGCCAGTAGTATTGGGAGGAACACTGAAGCTTTCTTT.

In nucleotides, the CDR3 is TGTGCCAGCAGCTGGGGGCCCGAGGGGAGTCAGCCCCAGCATTTT. Encoded protein: CASSWGPEGSQPQHF. The chain couples TRBV5-5 to TRBJ1-5; D may be TRBD1 (6 bases). Between the trimmed V and J ends, which lost 3 bases and 6 bases, there was a span of 16 bases. CDR1 and CDR2 from the germline V gene are SGHKS and YYEKEE (reference sequence). The CDR3 runs to 15 residues.

This clone appeared a few times. This chain joins TRBV6-2 or TRBV6-3 and TRBJ1-5; 10 nucleotides align to TRBD1. The CDR3 consists of 15 residues. Per the germline V gene, CDR1 is MNHEY and CDR2 is SVGEGT. The J segment lost 5 bases and the V segment lost 2 bases, leaving 3 bases of the junction unmatched. CDR3 DNA: TGTGCCAGCAGTTACGCGGACAGGGGGGATCAGCCCCAGCATTTT. Its protein product is CASSYADRGDQPQHF.

V is TRBV30 and J is TRBJ2-1, with 8 bases that match TRBD2. Losses at the gene ends were 0 bases for V and 8 bases for J; bases not matched to a gene: 9. The CDR3 sequence is 15 residues long. CDR1 and CDR2 (germline): GTSNPN, SVGIG (reference sequence). DNA for the CDR3: TGTGCCTGGAGTGTCGGGGGGGCCCCTAGGTATGAGCAGTTCTTC. This sequence encodes CAWSVGGAPRYEQFF.

The V and J genes are TRBV7-8 and TRBJ2-1, with 8 bases matching TRBD1. The V gene's germline CDR1 is SGHVS and CDR2 FQNEAQ. V dropped 7 bases and J dropped 1; count of bases not matched to a gene: 18. CDR3 size: 19 residues. CDR3 in DNA: TGTGCCAGCACCCCAAGAGGAGGGGGGCAGGGGGCGTCCTACAATGAGCAGTTCTTC. It is translated as CASTPRGGGQGASYNEQFF.

V is TRBV4-2 and J is TRBJ1-2; D not resolved. From germline, CDR1 is LGHNA and CDR2 YNFKEQ. V lost 1 base and J 8 bases, leaving 11 bases between the germline ends. The length of the CDR3 is 13 residues. For the CDR3, the DNA is TGTGCCAGCAGCCAAGTGCGGGTCGAGGGCTACACCTTC. The encoded protein is CASSQVRVEGYTF.

The genes are TRBV9 and TRBJ1-3; no clear D. CDR1 and CDR2 from the germline V gene are SGDLS and YYNGEE. Trimming stripped 7 bases from V and 2 bases from J, with 10 bases between. This CDR3 is built from 13 residues. CDR3 loop: CASGPSPGNTIYF. For the CDR3, the DNA is TGTGCCAGCGGCCCGTCGCCTGGAAACACCATATATTTT.